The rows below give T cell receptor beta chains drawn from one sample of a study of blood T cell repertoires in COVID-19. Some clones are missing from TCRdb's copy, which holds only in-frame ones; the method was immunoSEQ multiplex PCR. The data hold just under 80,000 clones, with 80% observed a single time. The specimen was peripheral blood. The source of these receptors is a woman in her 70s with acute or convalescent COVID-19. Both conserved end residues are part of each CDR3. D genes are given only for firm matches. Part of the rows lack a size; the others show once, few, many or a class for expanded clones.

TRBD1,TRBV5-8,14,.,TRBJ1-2,TGTGCCAGCAGCTGGACAGGGGACCTCTATGGCTACACCTTC,CASSWTGDLYGYTF
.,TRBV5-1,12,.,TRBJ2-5,TGCGCCAGCAAGTCAACGGGGGAGACCCAGTACTTC,CASKSTGETQYF
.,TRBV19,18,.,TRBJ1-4,TGTGCCAGTAGTATAGATCTCGGTGTAGTTGGCCGCGGGGAAAAACTGTTTTTT,CASSIDLGVVGRGEKLFF
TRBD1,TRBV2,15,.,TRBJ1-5,TGTGCCAGCAGTGTCGGGACAGGGGGACATCAGCCCCAGCATTTT,CASSVGTGGHQPQHF
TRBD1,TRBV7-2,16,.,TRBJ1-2,TGTGCCAGCAGCTTAACTGGTCACAGGGGGCTTTCTGGCTACACCTTC,CASSLTGHRGLSGYTF
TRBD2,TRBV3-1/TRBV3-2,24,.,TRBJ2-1,TGTGCCAGCAGCCAAGAAAAGGGACCGGGACTAGCGGGGACCGGCCGTCGGCTTTACAATGAGCAGTTCTTC,CASSQEKGPGLAGTGRRLYNEQFF
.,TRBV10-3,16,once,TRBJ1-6,TGTGCCATCAGTGATAACCCAGGGGTCCCAAATTCACCCCTCCACTTT,CAISDNPGVPNSPLHF
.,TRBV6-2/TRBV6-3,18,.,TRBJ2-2,TGTGCCAGCAGTTACTCGGTGATCCGGACTCAAAACACCGGGGAGCTGTTTTTT,CASSYSVIRTQNTGELFF
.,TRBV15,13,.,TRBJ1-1,TGTGCCACCAGCACCGACATGAACACTGAAGCTTTCTTT,CATSTDMNTEAFF
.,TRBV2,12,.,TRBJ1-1,TGTGCCAGCCTAATTGGAGGCACTGAAGCTTTCTTT,CASLIGGTEAFF
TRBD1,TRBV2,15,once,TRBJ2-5,TGTGCCAGCAGGGACAGGGGATCAAGTAGGGAGACCCAGTACTTC,CASRDRGSSRETQYF
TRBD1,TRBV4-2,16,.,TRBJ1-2,TGTGCCAGCAGCCAAGATCATACAGGGGGTATTTATGGCTACACCTTC,CASSQDHTGGIYGYTF
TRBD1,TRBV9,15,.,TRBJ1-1,TGTGCCAGCAGCGTACAAGGGACAGGTCTCACTGAAGCTTTCTTT,CASSVQGTGLTEAFF
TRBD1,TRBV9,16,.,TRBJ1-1,TGTGCCAGCAGCGGGAGAGCAGGGACAGGGGAGTTCGAAGCTTTCTTT,CASSGRAGTGEFEAFF
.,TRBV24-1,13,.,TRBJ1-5,TGTGCCACCAGTTCCCATAGCAATCAGCCCCAGCATTTT,CATSSHSNQPQHF
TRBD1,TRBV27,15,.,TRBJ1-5,TGTGCCAGCAGACGACAGGGAATAGTTTCCCAGCCCCAGCATTTT,CASRRQGIVSQPQHF